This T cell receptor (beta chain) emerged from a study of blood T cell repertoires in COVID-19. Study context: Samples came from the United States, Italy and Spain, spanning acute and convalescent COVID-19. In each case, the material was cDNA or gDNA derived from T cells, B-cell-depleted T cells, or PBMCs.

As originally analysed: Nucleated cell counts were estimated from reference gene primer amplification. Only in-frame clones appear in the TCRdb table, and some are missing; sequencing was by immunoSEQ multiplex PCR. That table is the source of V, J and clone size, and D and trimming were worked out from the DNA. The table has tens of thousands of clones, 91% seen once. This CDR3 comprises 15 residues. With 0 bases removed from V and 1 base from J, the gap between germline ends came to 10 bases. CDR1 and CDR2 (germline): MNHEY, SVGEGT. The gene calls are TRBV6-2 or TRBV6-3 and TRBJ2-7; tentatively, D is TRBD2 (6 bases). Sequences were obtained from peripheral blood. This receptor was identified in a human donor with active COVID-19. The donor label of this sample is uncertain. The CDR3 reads CASSYSQGGSYEQYF. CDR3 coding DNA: TGTGCCAGCAGTTACTCCCAGGGAGGTTCCTACGAGCAGTACTTC.